These 27 T cell receptor beta chains were all obtained from the same sample, sequenced in a study of T cell repertoires in cytomegalovirus infection. TCRdb re-analysed the reads in MiXCR, keeping a single row per CDR3 protein. The sample has almost 550,000 distinct CDR3 sequences, 16% seen once. The specimen sequenced was CD8+ T cells from PBMCs. Source of these receptors: a human donor in good health (CMV status not recorded). Some clones in this sample may be carry-over from other donors' samples.

This clonotype occurred a few times. The rearrangement joins TRBV29-1 to TRBJ2-3; either TRBD1 or TRBD2 may fit D (5 bases each). The ends were cut back, 8 bases at V and 6 bases at J, with 21 bases in the middle. This CDR3 is built from 14 residues. Germline V CDR1 and CDR2: SQVTM, ANQGSEA. CDR3 region: CSYPVGRDLDTQYF. The CDR3 DNA sequence: TGCAGCTACCCCGTGGGCAGGGACCTCGATACGCAGTATTTT.

This clonotype has just a few counts. In DNA, the CDR3 is TGCGGAGGCCGTAGGCGGGACCCCACAGATACGCAGTATTTT. It yields the protein CGGRRRDPTDTQYF. J is TRBJ2-3 and V is TRBV20-1; weak D call: TRBD2 (6 bases). Germline CDR1 and CDR2: DFQATT and SNEGSKA (reference sequence). The CDR3 covers 14 residues.

This clonotype has ten or more counts. The V and J genes are TRBV2 and TRBJ2-6; the match to TRBD1 covers 7 bases. The V and J ends lost 10 bases and 0 bases, in that order; junction bases with no gene match: 12. Germline CDR1 is SNHLY and CDR2 is FYNNEI. This CDR3 is 17 amino acids long. CDR3 residues: CATSTGQILSGANVLTF. The CDR3 nucleotides are TGTGCCACCTCGACAGGGCAAATTCTCTCTGGGGCCAACGTCCTGACTTTC.

V gene TRBV25-1 combines with J gene TRBJ1-1; possible D gene TRBD1, 6 bases. Germline values: CDR1 MGHDK, CDR2 SYGVNS. V was cut by 3 bases and J by 3 bases, with 20 bases left in between. The CDR3 consists of 17 residues. Here the CDR3 DNA reads TGTGCCAGCAGTGACTGGGACACGGGATCGGCGGACACTGAAGCTTTCTTT. Translated: CASSDWDTGSADTEAFF.

Only a few counts were recorded for this clonotype. The V and J genes are TRBV27 and TRBJ1-4, with D perhaps TRBD1 (5 bases). The CDR3 is 16 residues long. Trimming cost V 0 bases and J 8 bases, with 16 bases left between them. From germline, CDR1 is MNHEY and CDR2 SMNVEV (reference sequence). DNA for the CDR3: TGTGCCAGCAGTTTATCGAGTCCTGGGGGTGGGGAAAAACTGTTTTTT. Translation gives CASSLSSPGGGEKLFF.

This clonotype appeared many times. This chain links TRBV4-1 with TRBJ2-1, with 12 bases fitting TRBD2. After removal of 2 bases from V and 9 bases from J, the junction contained 17 bases not matched to a gene. This CDR3 comprises 19 residues. Germline values: CDR1 MGHRA, CDR2 YSYEKL. The DNA of the CDR3 is TGCGCCAGCAGCCAAAGTTCCCGACTAGCGGGAGTGGTTGTGGGTGAGCAGTTCTTC. Encoded protein: CASSQSSRLAGVVVGEQFF.

Ten or more counts support this clonotype. The chain employs TRBV7-3 and TRBJ2-1; a possible D gene is TRBD2 (5 bases). The germline V and J ends were trimmed by 3 bases and 0 bases, with 9 bases remaining between them. The germline gives CDR1 SGHTA, CDR2 FQGTGA. The CDR3 contains 15 residues. In DNA form, the CDR3 reads TGTGCCAGCAGCTTTGAGCGGCCCTCCTACAATGAGCAGTTCTTC. Protein product: CASSFERPSYNEQFF. Full variable domain (remainder filled in from reference TRBV7-3 and TRBJ2-1): GAGVSQTPSNKVTEKGKYVELRCDPISGHTALYWYRQSLGQGPEFLIYFQGTGAADDSGLPNDRFFAVRPEGSVSTLKIQRTERGDSAVYLCASSFERPSYNEQFFGPGTRLTVL.

This clonotype was seen ten or more times. The chain has TRBV7-8 and TRBJ1-5; TRBD1 agrees at 8 bases. The CDR3 loop spans 15 amino acids. After removal of 0 bases from V and 3 bases from J, the junction contained 1 base not matched to a gene. Germline V gene sequence: CDR1 SGHVS, CDR2 FQNEAQ. CDR3 coding DNA: TGTGCCAGCAGCTTAGCGGACAGGGCCAATCAGCCCCAGCATTTT. Amino acids: CASSLADRANQPQHF.

This clonotype occurred once. This chain connects TRBV5-4 to TRBJ1-2; 7 nucleotides align to TRBD1. This CDR3 has 13 residues. Per germline, CDR1 SGHNT and CDR2 YYREEE (reference sequence). The V and J ends lost 1 base and 6 bases, in that order; junction bases with no gene match: 3. CDR3 amino acids: CASSLKGADGYTF. As DNA, the CDR3 is TGTGCCAGCAGCTTGAAGGGGGCAGATGGCTACACCTTC.

V usage is TRBV27 and J usage is TRBJ1-1, with 9 positions matching TRBD1. This CDR3 contains 15 residues. J gave up 1 base and V 7 bases, and 7 bases lay outside the gene matches. The germline V gene encodes CDR1 MNHEY and CDR2 SMNVEV (reference sequence). CDR3 loop: CASKDRGRGNTEAFF. In nucleotides, the CDR3 is TGTGCCAGCAAGGACAGGGGTCGGGGGAACACTGAAGCTTTCTTT.

This clonotype was observed at least ten times. CDR3 loop: CASSQGGGAPQETQYF. In DNA form, the CDR3 reads TGCGCCAGCAGCCAAGGGGGGGGGGCCCCCCAAGAGACCCAGTACTTC. The chain links TRBV4-1 to TRBJ2-5; D might be TRBD2 (7 bases). Germline V gene sequence: CDR1 MGHRA, CDR2 YSYEKL. Trimming removed 1 base at V and 1 base at J, with 13 bases between. This CDR3 has 16 amino acids.

This clonotype was counted a few times. The chain uses TRBV5-6 and TRBJ2-2; D might be TRBD1 or TRBD2, each matching 5 bases. The germline V gene has CDR1 SGHDT and CDR2 YYEEEE. The V gene lost 4 bases and the J gene lost 9 bases, with 13 bases spanning the gap. This CDR3 is 13 amino acids long. CDR3 sequence (DNA): TGTGCCAGCAGCGCCGGGACGGCCTGGGAGCTGTTTTTT. Amino acids: CASSAGTAWELFF.

V is TRBV6-6 and J is TRBJ1-1; no firm D call. Germline CDR1 MNHNY, CDR2 SVGAGI (reference sequence). This CDR3 is built from 15 residues. V lost 8 bases and J lost 3, with 19 bases in between. CDR3 bases: TGTGCCAGCGGGCATATTGGCCAGTTGGACACTGAAGCTTTCTTT. Translating it yields CASGHIGQLDTEAFF.

The chain links TRBV18 to TRBJ2-7; maybe TRBD2 (6 bases). V lost 3 bases, J lost 7 bases, and 10 bases lay in between. CDR3 length equals 12 residues. Germline V gene sequence: CDR1 KGHSH, CDR2 LQKENI. CDR3 amino acids: CASSPGTWEQYF. Written as DNA, the CDR3 is TGTGCCAGCTCACCCGGGACTTGGGAGCAGTACTTC.

Concerning this clonotype itself: Likely a read error: the CDR3 ends without its conserved phenylalanine or tryptophan. The rearrangement uses TRBV27 and TRBJ2-1; 10 nucleotides match TRBD1. The V gene's germline CDR1 is MNHEY and CDR2 SMNVEV (reference sequence). The CDR3 extends over 15 amino acids. Losses at the gene ends were 4 bases for V and 5 bases for J; bases not matched to a gene: 5. The CDR3 sequence is CASSYRDRGDNEQFS. CDR3 DNA sequence: TGTGCCAGCAGTTACCGGGACAGGGGAGACAATGAGCAGTTCTCC.

This chain uses TRBV12-3 or TRBV12-4 with TRBJ2-2, with a tentative D call TRBD1 (5 bases). V gave up 6 bases and J gave up 6 bases, with 20 bases separating them. The CDR3 has 16 amino acids. The CDR3 DNA follows: TGTGCCAGCAGCAGCCTTAGGATCCTAGGGGCCGGGGAGCTGTTTTTT. Translated: CASSSLRILGAGELFF.

This clonotype was recorded a few times. The genes are TRBV12-3 or TRBV12-4 and TRBJ2-7; 8 bases match TRBD2. The CDR3 covers 15 residues. V shed 3 bases, J shed 3 bases, and the junction held 7 bases outside the gene matches. The CDR3 region is CASSFPRGGFYEQYF. Here the CDR3 DNA reads TGTGCCAGCAGTTTTCCCCGGGGGGGGTTCTACGAGCAGTACTTC.

This clonotype was counted only a few times. For the CDR3, the DNA is TGTGCCAGCAGATCGGGACCCGCCTACAATGAGCAGTTCTTC. Its protein product is CASRSGPAYNEQFF. The gene calls are TRBV27 and TRBJ2-1, with D perhaps being TRBD1 or TRBD2 (5 bases each). V was pared by 6 bases and J by 2 bases, with 11 bases between. CDR3 length: 14 residues. From germline, CDR1 is MNHEY and CDR2 SMNVEV (reference sequence).

This clonotype was detected a few times. The chain joins TRBV19 to TRBJ1-1; D perhaps matches TRBD1 (5 bases). V was shortened by 2 bases and J by 4 bases, with 17 bases between the two germline ends. This CDR3 is 16 amino acids long. CDR1 and CDR2 from the germline V gene are LNHDA and SQIVND (reference sequence). The CDR3 sequence is CASSILPGLGGTEAFF. In DNA, the CDR3 is TGTGCCAGTAGTATACTACCAGGGTTAGGTGGCACTGAAGCTTTCTTT.

This clonotype has just one count. The chain combines TRBV19 with TRBJ1-2; TRBD1 matches 7 bases. This CDR3 is 13 amino acids long. CDR1 LNHDA and CDR2 SQIVND come from the germline V gene (reference sequence). The V segment lost 10 bases and the J segment 4 bases; nucleotides outside the gene matches: 9. CDR3 loop: CAITGASVYGYTF. CDR3 in DNA: TGTGCCATCACAGGGGCCTCGGTCTATGGCTACACCTTC.

This clonotype was seen many times. The rearrangement links TRBV7-7 to TRBJ2-7; unclear D gene. V dropped 2 bases and J dropped 3 bases, with 8 bases sitting between them. Per the germline V gene, CDR1 is SSHAT and CDR2 is FNYEAQ (reference sequence). The CDR3 loop spans 13 amino acids. Here the CDR3 DNA reads TGTGCCAGCAGCTTAAACCCCGACTACGAGCAGTACTTC. Its protein is CASSLNPDYEQYF.

Concerning this clonotype: This likely comes from a read error, as the CDR3 has no conserved phenylalanine or tryptophan at its end. V is TRBV19 and J is TRBJ1-2, with 7 bases matching TRBD1. CDR3 size: 17 residues. V was clipped by 3 bases and J by 5 bases; unmatched bases: 15. Per germline, CDR1 LNHDA and CDR2 SQIVND (reference sequence). CDR3 sequence reads: CASSIGPRPGTDYGYTL. The CDR3 coding sequence is TGTGCCAGTAGTATTGGCCCGAGACCGGGGACAGATTATGGCTACACCTTA.

This clonotype was seen many times. CDR3 bases: TGTGCCACCGCAAGCCCGTGGTCGACTAGCGGGAGGAATCCCAATGAGCAGTTCTTC. Its translation is CATASPWSTSGRNPNEQFF. The chain couples TRBV28 to TRBJ2-1; 13 bases match TRBD2. J lost 6 bases, V lost 10 bases, and 21 bases had no gene match. The V gene's germline CDR1 is MDHEN and CDR2 SYDVKM. The CDR3 has 19 amino acids.

This CDR3 reads CASSPVGQGDEKLFF. Written as DNA, the CDR3 is TGTGCCAGCAGCCCAGTCGGACAGGGAGATGAAAAACTGTTTTTT. The chain is built from TRBV6-5 and TRBJ1-4; 8 nucleotides line up with TRBD1. This CDR3 has 15 amino acids. Trimming removed 6 bases from V and 6 bases from J; junction bases left unmatched: 9. In germline, CDR1 is MNHEY, CDR2 SVGAGI.

This clonotype was seen at least ten times. This sequence joins TRBV7-8 and TRBJ2-7; D remains unclear. V lost 2 bases to trimming and J lost 2 bases, with 16 bases between them. This CDR3 has 16 residues. Germline V gene lookup returns CDR1 SGHVS and CDR2 FQNEAQ. The CDR3 nucleotides read TGTGCCAGCAGCTTAAAAAGGGAAAGGGCGACCTACGAGCAGTACTTC. This encodes CASSLKRERATYEQYF.

V is TRBV15 and J is TRBJ2-2; D is ambiguous. The CDR3 runs 13 residues. In germline, CDR1 is LNHNV, CDR2 YYDKDF (reference sequence). The V gene lost 3 bases and the J gene lost 3 bases, with 5 bases spanning the gap. CDR3 DNA sequence: TGTGCCACCAGCAGTTCGGACACCGGGGAGCTGTTTTTT. It codes for CATSSSDTGELFF.

The gene calls are TRBV20-1 and TRBJ2-1; tentative D call: TRBD2 (6 bases). The CDR3 sequence is 16 residues long. From germline, CDR1 is DFQATT and CDR2 SNEGSKA (reference sequence). V shed 2 bases and J shed 4 bases, with 18 bases lying between them. CDR3 residues: CSARYGTLSLYNEQFF. The CDR3 nucleotides read TGCAGTGCTAGATACGGGACTTTGAGTCTATACAATGAGCAGTTCTTC.